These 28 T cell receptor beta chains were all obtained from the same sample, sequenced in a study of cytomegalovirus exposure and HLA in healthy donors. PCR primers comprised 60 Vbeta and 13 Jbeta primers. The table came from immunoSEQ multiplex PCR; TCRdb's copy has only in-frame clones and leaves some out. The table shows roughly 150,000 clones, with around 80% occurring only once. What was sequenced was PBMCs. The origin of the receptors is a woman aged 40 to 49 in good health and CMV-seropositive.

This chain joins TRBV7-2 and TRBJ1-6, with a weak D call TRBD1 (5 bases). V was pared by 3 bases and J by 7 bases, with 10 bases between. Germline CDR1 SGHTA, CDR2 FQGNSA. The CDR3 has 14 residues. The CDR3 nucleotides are TGTGCCAGCAGCTTCACAGGCCCCAATTCACCCCTCCACTTT. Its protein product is CASSFTGPNSPLHF.

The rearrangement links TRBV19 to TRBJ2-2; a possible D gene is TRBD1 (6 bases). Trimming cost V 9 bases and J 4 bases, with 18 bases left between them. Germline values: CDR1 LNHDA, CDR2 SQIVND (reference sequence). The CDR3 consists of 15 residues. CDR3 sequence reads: CASTDRRRGTGELFF. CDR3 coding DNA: TGTGCCAGCACCGACAGGAGAAGAGGCACCGGGGAGCTGTTTTTT.

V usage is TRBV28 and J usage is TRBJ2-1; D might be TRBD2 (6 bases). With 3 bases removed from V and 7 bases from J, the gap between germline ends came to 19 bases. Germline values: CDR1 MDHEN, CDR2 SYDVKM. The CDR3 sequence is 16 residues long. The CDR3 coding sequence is TGTGCCAGCAGTTTGTTAGCTCAACTTGGGGGGAATGAGCAGTTCTTC. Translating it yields CASSLLAQLGGNEQFF.

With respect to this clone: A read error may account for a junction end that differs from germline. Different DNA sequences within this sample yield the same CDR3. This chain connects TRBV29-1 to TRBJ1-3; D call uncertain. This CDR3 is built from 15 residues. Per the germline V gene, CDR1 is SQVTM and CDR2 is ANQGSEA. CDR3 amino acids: CSVVGDTVTGNTIYF. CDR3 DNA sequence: TGCAGTGTTGTGGGTGATACAGTTACTGGAAACACCATATATTTT.

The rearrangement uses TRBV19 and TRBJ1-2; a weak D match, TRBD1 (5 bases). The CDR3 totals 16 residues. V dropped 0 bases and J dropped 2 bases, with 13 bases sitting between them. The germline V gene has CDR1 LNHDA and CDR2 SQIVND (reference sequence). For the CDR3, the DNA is TGTGCCAGTAGTATAGATCTGAGCGGGACCAACTATGGCTACACCTTC. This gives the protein CASSIDLSGTNYGYTF.

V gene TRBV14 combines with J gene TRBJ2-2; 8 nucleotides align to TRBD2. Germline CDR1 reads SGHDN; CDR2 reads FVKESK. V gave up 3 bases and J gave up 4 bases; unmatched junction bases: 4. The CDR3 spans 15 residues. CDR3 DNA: TGTGCCAGCAGCCAGTCGCGGGAGGTCACCGGGGAGCTGTTTTTT. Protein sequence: CASSQSREVTGELFF.

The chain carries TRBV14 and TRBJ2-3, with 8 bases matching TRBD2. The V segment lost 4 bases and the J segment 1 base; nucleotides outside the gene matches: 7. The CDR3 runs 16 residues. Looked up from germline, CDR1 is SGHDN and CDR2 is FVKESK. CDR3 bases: TGTGCCAGCAGCCCCGGGACTAGAACTCGCACAGATACGCAGTATTTT. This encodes CASSPGTRTRTDTQYF. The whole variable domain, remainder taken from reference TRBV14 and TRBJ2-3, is EAGVTQFPSHSVIEKGQTVTLRCDPISGHDNLYWYRRVMGKEIKFLLHFVKESKQDESGMPNNRFLAERTGGTYSTLKVQPAELEDSGVYFCASSPGTRTRTDTQYFGPGTRLTVL.

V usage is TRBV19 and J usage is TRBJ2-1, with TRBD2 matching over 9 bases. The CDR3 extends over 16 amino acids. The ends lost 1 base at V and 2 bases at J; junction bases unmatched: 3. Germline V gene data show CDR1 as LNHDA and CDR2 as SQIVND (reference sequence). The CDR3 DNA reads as TGTGCCAGTAGTATAGCTGCGGGAGGGACCTACAATGAGCAGTTCTTC. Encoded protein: CASSIAAGGTYNEQFF.

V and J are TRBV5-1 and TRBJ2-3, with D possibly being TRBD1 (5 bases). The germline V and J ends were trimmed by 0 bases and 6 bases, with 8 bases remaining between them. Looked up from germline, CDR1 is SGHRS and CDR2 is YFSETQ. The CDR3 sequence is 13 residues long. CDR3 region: CASSLGQWDTQYF. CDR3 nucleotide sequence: TGCGCCAGCAGCTTGGGACAGTGGGATACGCAGTATTTT.

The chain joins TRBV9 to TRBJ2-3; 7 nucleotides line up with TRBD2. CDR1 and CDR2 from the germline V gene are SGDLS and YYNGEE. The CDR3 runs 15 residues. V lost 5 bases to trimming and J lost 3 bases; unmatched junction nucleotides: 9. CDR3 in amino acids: CASSQTGGDTDTQYF. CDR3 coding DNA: TGTGCCAGCAGTCAAACGGGGGGAGATACAGATACGCAGTATTTT.

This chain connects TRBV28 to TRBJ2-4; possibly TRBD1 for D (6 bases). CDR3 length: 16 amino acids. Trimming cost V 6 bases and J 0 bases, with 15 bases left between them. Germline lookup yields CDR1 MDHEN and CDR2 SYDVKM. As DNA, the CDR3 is TGTGCCAGCAGGTTACCGGGACACTCAGCCAAAAACATTCAGTACTTC. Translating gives CASRLPGHSAKNIQYF.

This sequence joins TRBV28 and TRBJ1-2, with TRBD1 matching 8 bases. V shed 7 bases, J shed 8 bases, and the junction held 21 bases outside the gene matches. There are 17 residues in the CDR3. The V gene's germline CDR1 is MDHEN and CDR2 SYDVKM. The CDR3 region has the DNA TGTGCCAGCACCTTAATTGGACAGGGAGGAAGGGAGTCCGGCTACACCTTC. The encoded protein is CASTLIGQGGRESGYTF.

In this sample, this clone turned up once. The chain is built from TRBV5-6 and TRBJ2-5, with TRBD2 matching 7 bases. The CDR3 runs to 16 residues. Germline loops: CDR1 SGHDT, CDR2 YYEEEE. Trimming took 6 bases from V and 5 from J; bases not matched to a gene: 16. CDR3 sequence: CASIMAGAGLMETQYF. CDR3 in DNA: TGTGCCAGCATCATGGCTGGAGCGGGACTGATGGAGACCCAGTACTTC. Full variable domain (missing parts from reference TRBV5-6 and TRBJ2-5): DAGVTQSPTHLIKTRGQQVTLRCSPKSGHDTVSWYQQALGQGPQFIFQYYEEEERQRGNFPDRFSGHQFPNYSSELNVNALLLGDSALYLCASIMAGAGLMETQYFGPGTRLLVL.

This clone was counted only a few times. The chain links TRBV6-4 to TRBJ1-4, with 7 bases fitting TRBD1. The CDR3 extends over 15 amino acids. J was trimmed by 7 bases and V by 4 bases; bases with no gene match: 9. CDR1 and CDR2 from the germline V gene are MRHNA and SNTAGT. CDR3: CASSARDRAAEKLFF. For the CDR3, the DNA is TGTGCCAGCAGTGCCAGAGACAGGGCGGCTGAAAAACTGTTTTTT.

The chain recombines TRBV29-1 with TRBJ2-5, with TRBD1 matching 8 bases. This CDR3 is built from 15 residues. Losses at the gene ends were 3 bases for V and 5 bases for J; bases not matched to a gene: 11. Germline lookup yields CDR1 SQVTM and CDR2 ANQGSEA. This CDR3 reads CSVEDRQGAGETQYF. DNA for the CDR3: TGCAGCGTTGAGGATAGGCAGGGGGCGGGGGAGACCCAGTACTTC.

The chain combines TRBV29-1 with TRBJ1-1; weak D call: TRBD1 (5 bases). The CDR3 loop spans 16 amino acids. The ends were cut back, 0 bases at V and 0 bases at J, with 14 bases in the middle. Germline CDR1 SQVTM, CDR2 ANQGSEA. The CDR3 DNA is TGCAGCGTTGAAGATTTGGGGCAAGACATGAACACTGAAGCTTTCTTT. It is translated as CSVEDLGQDMNTEAFF.

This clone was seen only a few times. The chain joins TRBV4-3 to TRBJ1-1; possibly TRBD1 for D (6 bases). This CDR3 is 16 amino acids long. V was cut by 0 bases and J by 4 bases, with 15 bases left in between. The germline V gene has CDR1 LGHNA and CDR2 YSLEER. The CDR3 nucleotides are TGCGCCAGCAGCCAAGATCTCGGGGGGCAGAGCACTGAAGCTTTCTTT. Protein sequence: CASSQDLGGQSTEAFF.

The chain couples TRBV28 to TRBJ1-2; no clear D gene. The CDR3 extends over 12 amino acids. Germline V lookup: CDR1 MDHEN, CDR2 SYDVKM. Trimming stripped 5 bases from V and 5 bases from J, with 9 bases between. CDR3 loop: CASSPFVYGYTF. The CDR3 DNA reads TGTGCCAGCAGTCCCTTCGTGTATGGCTACACCTTC.

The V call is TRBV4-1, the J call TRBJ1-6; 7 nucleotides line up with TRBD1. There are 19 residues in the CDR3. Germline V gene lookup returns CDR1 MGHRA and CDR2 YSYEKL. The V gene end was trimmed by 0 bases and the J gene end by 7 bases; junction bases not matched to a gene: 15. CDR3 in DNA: TGCGCCAGCAGCCAAGATCTTCTAGGACAGGCGTCGGCCAATTCACCCCTCCACTTT. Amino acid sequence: CASSQDLLGQASANSPLHF.

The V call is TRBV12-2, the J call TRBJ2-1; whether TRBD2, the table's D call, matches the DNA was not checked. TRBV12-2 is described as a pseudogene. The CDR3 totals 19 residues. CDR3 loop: CASRLGGVTGVATYNEQFF. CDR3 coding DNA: TGTGCAAGTCGCTTAGGTGGGGTTACCGGGGTCGCCACCTACAATGAGCAGTTCTTC.

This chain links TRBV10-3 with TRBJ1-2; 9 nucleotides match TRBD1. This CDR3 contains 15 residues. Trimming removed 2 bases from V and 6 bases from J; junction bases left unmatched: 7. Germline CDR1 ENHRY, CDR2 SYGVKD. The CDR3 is CAISERAGQGHGYTF. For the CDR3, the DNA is TGTGCCATCAGTGAGAGGGCGGGACAGGGACATGGCTACACCTTC.

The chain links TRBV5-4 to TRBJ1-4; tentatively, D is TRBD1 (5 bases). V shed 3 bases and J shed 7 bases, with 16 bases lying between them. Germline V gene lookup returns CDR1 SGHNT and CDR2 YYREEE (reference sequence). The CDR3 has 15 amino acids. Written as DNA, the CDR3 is TGTGCCAGCAGCTCGGGACTTCGAGAGGGTGAAAAACTGTTTTTT. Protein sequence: CASSSGLREGEKLFF.

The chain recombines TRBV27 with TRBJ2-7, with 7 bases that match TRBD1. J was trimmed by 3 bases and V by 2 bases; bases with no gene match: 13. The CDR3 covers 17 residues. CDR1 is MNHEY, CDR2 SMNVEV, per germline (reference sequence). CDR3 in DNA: TGTGCCAGCAGTTTAGGACTGAGGGGGCCGAGGGACTACGAGCAGTACTTC. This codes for CASSLGLRGPRDYEQYF.

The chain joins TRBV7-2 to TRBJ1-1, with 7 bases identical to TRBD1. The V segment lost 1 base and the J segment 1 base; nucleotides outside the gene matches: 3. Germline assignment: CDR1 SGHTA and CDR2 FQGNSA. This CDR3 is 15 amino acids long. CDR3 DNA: TGTGCCAGCAGCTTAGGAGGGGGCTCGAACACTGAAGCTTTCTTT. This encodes CASSLGGGSNTEAFF.

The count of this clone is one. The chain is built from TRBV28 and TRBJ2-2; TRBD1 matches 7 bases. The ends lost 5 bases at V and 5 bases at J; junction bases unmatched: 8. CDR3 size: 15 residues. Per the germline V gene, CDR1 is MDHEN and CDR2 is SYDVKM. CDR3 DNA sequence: TGTGCCAGCAGTCTGATAGGGACAGTGACCGGGGAGCTGTTTTTT. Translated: CASSLIGTVTGELFF.

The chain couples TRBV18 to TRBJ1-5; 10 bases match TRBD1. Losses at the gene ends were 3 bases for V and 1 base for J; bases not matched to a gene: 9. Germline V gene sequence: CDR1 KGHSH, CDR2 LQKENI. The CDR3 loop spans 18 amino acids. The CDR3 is CASSPDDRGQRSNQPQHF. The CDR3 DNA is TGTGCCAGCTCACCGGATGACAGGGGGCAAAGGAGCAATCAGCCCCAGCATTTT.

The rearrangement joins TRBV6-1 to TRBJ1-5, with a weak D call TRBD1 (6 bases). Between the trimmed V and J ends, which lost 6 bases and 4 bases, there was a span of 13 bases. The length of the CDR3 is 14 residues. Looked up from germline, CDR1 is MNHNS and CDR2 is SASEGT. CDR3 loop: CASSRDTNNQPQHF. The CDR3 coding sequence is TGTGCCAGCAGCCGGGACACTAATAATCAGCCCCAGCATTTT.

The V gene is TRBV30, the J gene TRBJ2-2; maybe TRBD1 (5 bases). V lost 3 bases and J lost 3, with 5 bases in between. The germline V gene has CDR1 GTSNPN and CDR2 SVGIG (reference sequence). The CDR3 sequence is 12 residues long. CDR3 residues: CAWRGDTGELFF. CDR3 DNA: TGTGCCTGGAGAGGGGACACCGGGGAGCTGTTTTTT.